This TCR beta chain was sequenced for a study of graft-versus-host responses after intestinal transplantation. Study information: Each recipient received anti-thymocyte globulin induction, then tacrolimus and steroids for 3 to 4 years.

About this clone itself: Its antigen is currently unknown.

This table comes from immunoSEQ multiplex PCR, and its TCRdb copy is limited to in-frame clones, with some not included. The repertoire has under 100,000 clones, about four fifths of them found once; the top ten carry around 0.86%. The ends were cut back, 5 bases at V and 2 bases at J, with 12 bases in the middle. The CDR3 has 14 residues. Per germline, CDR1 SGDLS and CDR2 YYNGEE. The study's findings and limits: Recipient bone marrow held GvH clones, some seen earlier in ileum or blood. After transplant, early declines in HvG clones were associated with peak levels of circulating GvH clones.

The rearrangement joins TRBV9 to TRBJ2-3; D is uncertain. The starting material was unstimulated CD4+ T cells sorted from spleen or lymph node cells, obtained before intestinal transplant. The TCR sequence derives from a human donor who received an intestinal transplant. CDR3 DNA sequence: TGTGCCAGCAGATCTGACACCGCCACAGATACGCAGTATTTT. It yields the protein CASRSDTATDTQYF.